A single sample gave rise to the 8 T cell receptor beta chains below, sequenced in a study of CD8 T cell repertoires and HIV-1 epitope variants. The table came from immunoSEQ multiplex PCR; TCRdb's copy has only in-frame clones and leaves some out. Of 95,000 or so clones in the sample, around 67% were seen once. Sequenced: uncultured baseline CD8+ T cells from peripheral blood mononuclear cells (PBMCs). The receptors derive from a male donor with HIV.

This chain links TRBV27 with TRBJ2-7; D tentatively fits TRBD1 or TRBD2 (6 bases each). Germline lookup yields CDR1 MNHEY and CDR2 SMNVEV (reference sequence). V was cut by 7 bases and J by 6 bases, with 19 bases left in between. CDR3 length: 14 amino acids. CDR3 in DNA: TGTGCCAGCACTAAGACAGGCGGGGTGGGCGAGCAGTACTTC. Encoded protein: CASTKTGGVGEQYF.

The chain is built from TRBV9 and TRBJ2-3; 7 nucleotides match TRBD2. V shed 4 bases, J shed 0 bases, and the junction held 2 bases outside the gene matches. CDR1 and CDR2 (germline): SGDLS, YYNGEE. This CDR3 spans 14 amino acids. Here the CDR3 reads CASSPAGSTDTQYF. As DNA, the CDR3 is TGTGCCAGCAGCCCAGCGGGGAGCACAGATACGCAGTATTTT.

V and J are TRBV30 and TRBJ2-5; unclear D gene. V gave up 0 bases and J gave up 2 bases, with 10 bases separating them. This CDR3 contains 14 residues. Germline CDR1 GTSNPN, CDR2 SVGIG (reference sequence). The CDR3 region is CAWSVPGRQETQYF. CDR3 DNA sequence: TGTGCCTGGAGTGTACCGGGCAGACAAGAGACCCAGTACTTC. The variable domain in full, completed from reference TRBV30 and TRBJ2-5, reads SQTIHQWPATLVQPVGSPLSLECTVEGTSNPNLYWYRQAAGRGLQLLFYSVGIGQISSEVPQNLSASRPQDRQFILSSKKLLLSDSGFYLCAWSVPGRQETQYFGPGTRLLVL.

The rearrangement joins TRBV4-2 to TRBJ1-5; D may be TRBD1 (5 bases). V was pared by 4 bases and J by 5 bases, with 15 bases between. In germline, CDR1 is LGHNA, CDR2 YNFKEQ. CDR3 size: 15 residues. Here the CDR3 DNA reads TGTGCCAGCAGCCTAGGGGAGGGTAAGGATCAGCCCCAGCATTTT. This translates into CASSLGEGKDQPQHF.

The CDR3 loop reads CASSLRTAGNTIYF. The CDR3 DNA sequence: TGTGCCAGCAGCTTAAGGACAGCTGGAAACACCATATATTTT. The J gene is TRBJ1-3, the V gene TRBV7-2; a possible D gene is TRBD1 (6 bases). CDR3 length equals 14 residues. The germline V gene encodes CDR1 SGHTA and CDR2 FQGNSA. Trimming removed 2 bases at V and 2 bases at J, with 7 bases between.

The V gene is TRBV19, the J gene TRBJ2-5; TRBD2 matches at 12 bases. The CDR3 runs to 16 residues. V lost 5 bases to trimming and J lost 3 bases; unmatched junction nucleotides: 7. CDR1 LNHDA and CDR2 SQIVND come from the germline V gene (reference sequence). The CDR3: CASSSWTSGMEETQYF. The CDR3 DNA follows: TGTGCCAGTAGTTCTTGGACTAGCGGGATGGAAGAGACCCAGTACTTC.

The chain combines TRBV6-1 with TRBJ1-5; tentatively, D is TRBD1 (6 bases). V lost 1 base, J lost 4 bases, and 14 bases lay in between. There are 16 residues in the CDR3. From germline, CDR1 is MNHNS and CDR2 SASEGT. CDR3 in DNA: TGTGCCAGCAGTGAAGAAGGCAGGGGCGCTAATCAGCCCCAGCATTTT. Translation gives CASSEEGRGANQPQHF.

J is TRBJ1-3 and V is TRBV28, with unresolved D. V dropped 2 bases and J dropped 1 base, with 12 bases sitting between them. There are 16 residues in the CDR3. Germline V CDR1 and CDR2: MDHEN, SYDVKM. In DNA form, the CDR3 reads TGTGCCAGCAGTTTACCGAACGCCTGGTCTGGAAACACCATATATTTT. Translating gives CASSLPNAWSGNTIYF. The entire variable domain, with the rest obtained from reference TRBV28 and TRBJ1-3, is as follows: DVKVTQSSRYLVKRTGEKVFLECVQDMDHENMFWYRQDPGLGLRLIYFSYDVKMKEKGDIPEGYSVSREKKERFSLILESASTNQTSMYLCASSLPNAWSGNTIYFGEGSWLTVV.